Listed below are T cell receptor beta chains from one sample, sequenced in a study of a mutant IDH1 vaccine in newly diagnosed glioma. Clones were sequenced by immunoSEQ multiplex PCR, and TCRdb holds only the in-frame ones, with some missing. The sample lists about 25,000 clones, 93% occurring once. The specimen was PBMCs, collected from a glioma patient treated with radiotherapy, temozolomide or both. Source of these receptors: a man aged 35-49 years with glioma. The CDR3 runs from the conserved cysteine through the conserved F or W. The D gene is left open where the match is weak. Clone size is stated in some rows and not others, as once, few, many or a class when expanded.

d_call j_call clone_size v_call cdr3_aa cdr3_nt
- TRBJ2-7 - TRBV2 CASSPQGAEQYF TGTGCCAGCAGTCCCCAAGGGGCCGAGCAGTACTTC
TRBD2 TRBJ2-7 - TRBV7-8 CASRIGTGGNEQYF TGTGCCAGCAGGATCGGGACGGGGGGAAACGAGCAGTACTTC
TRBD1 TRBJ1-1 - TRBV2 CASSQGAGFTEAFF TGTGCCAGCAGCCAGGGGGCAGGTTTCACTGAAGCTTTCTTT
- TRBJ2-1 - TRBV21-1 CASSKDQRSSYNEQFF TGTGCCAGCAGCAAAGATCAGAGGAGCTCCTACAATGAGCAGTTCTTC
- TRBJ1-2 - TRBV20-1 CSARSYGYTF TGCAGTGCTAGAAGCTATGGCTACACCTTC
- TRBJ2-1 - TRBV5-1 CASSPEIQSYNEQFF TGCGCCAGCAGCCCAGAGATCCAGTCCTACAATGAGCAGTTCTTC
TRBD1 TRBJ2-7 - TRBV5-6 CASSPVIGTGMYEQYF TGTGCCAGCAGCCCGGTGATCGGGACAGGGATGTACGAGCAGTACTTC
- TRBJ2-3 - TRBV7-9 CASSLGPDTQYF TGTGCCAGCAGCTTAGGCCCAGATACGCAGTATTTT
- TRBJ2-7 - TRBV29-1 CSVQGVEQYF TGCAGCGTACAAGGGGTCGAGCAGTACTTC
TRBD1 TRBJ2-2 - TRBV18 CASSRNSRDRGNTGELFF TGTGCCAGCTCACGAAACTCCCGGGACAGGGGGAACACCGGGGAGCTGTTTTTT
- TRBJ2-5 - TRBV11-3 CASSSIRQQETQYF TGTGCCAGCAGCTCCATCAGACAACAAGAGACCCAGTACTTC
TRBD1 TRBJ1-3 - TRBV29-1 CSVEVRDSPSGNTIYF TGCAGCGTTGAAGTCCGGGACAGCCCCTCTGGAAACACCATATATTTT
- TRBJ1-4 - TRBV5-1 CASSRGEKLFF TGCGCCAGCAGCCGGGGGGAAAAACTGTTTTTT
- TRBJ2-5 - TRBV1 CTSSHGGNRRGETQYF TGCACCAGCAGCCACGGGGGGAATAGGAGGGGAGAGACCCAGTACTTC
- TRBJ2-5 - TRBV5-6 CASSKFQETQYF TGTGCCAGCAGCAAATTCCAAGAGACCCAGTACTTC
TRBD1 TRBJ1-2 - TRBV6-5 CASSITGGYGYTF TGTGCCAGCAGCATTACAGGGGGGTATGGCTACACCTTC
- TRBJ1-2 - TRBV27 CASSLSRSTYGIEGYTF TGTGCCAGCAGTTTATCTCGTTCGACATATGGGATCGAAGGCTACACCTTC
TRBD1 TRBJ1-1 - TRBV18 CASSPETGQGYMNTEAFF TGTGCCAGCTCACCAGAGACGGGACAGGGTTACATGAACACTGAAGCTTTCTTT
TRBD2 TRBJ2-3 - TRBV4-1 CASTKLAGTSTDTQYF TGCGCCAGCACCAAACTAGCGGGCACTAGCACAGATACGCAGTATTTT
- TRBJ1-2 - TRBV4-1 CASSQDRNPYGYTF TGCGCCAGCAGCCAGGACAGAAACCCCTATGGCTACACCTTC
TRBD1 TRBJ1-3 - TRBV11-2 CASSFTRQGSGNTIYF TGTGCCAGCAGCTTTACGCGACAGGGTTCTGGAAACACCATATATTTT
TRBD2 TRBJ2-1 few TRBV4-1 CASSQVPSGGSYEQFF TGCGCCAGCAGCCAAGTACCTAGCGGAGGGTCATATGAGCAGTTCTTC
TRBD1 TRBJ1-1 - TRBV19 CASSIPPVGGGARAFF TGTGCCAGTAGTATACCCCCCGTGGGAGGGGGCGCGAGAGCTTTCTTT
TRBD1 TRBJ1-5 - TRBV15 CATSSHPRKGTVDGNQPQHF TGTGCCACCAGCAGCCATCCCAGAAAGGGGACAGTCGATGGCAATCAGCCCCAGCATTTT
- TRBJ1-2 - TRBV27 CASSLSGGYGYTF TGTGCCAGCAGTTTATCGGGCGGCTATGGCTACACCTTC
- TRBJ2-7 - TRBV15 CATRDGGLEGEQYF TGTGCCACCAGGGACGGGGGCCTGGAGGGCGAGCAGTACTTC
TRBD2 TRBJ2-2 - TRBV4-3 CASSQMGGESGELFF TGCGCCAGCAGCCAGATGGGGGGGGAGTCCGGGGAGCTGTTTTTT
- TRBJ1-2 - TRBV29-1 CSGVTPSYGYTF TGCAGCGGTGTTACACCGAGCTATGGCTACACCTTC
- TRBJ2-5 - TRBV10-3 CAIGSVGRSGETQYF TGTGCCATCGGCTCTGTCGGACGGAGTGGGGAGACCCAGTACTTC
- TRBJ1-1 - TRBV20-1 CSAREVTEAFF TGCAGTGCTAGAGAGGTTACTGAAGCTTTCTTT
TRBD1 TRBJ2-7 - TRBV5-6 CASSSSGTDYEQYF TGTGCCAGCAGCTCCTCCGGGACAGACTACGAGCAGTACTTC
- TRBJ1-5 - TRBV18 CASSSDSNQPQHF TGTGCCAGCTCCTCAGATAGCAATCAGCCCCAGCATTTT
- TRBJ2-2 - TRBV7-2 CASLQTGAGELFF TGTGCCAGCCTCCAAACGGGAGCCGGGGAGCTGTTTTTT